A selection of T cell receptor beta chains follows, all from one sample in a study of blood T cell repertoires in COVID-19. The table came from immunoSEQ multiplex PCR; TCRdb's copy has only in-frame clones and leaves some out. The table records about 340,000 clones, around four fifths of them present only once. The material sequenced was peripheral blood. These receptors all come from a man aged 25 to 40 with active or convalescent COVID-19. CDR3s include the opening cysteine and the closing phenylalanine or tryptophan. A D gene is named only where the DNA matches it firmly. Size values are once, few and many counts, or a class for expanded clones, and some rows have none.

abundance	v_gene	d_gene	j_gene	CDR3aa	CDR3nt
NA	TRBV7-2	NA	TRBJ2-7	CASSPGPTLVYEQYF	TGTGCCAGCAGCCCAGGGCCGACGCTTGTGTACGAGCAGTACTTC
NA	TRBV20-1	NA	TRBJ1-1	CSARYQSEAFF	TGCAGTGCTAGATACCAGTCGGAAGCTTTCTTT
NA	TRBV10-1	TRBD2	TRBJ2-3	CASSDGTSGDYTDTQYF	TGCGCCAGCAGTGATGGGACTAGCGGGGACTACACAGATACGCAGTATTTT
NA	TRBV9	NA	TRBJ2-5	CASSVVGRDSETQYF	TGTGCCAGCAGCGTAGTGGGCCGGGACTCCGAGACCCAGTACTTC
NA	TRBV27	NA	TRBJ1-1	CASSLTRNTEAFF	TGTGCCAGCAGTCTCACACGGAACACTGAAGCTTTCTTT
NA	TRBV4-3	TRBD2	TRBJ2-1	CASAMGVAGGDEQFF	TGCGCCAGCGCTATGGGGGTAGCGGGAGGGGACGAGCAGTTCTTC
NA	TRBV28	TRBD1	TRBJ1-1	CASSSEGALRTEAFF	TGTGCCAGCAGTTCCGAGGGGGCGTTGCGTACTGAAGCTTTCTTT
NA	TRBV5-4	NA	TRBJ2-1	CASSVTGGLVYEQFF	TGTGCCAGCAGCGTAACGGGGGGCCTAGTCTATGAGCAGTTCTTC
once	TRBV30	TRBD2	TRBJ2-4	CAWTREGAKNIQYF	TGTGCCTGGACCCGGGAGGGGGCCAAAAACATTCAGTACTTC
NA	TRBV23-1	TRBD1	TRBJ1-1	CASSQARLTTGGTEAFF	TGCGCCAGCAGTCAAGCCCGCCTTACAACAGGGGGCACTGAAGCTTTCTTT
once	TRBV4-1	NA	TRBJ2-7	CASSQEEGGAYEQYF	TGCGCCAGCAGCCAAGAAGAAGGCGGTGCCTACGAGCAGTACTTC
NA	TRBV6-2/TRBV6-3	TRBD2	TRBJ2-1	CASSRWTSGRPGSYNEQFF	TGTGCCAGCAGCCGCTGGACTAGCGGGCGCCCAGGATCCTACAATGAGCAGTTCTTC
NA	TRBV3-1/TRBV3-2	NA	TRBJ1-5	CASSQRRRVRGDYSNQPQHF	TGTGCCAGCAGCCAACGCCGCCGGGTCCGCGGGGATTATAGCAATCAGCCCCAGCATTTT
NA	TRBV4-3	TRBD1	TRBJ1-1	CASSQEKGQGYWAFF	TGCGCCAGCAGCCAAGAAAAGGGACAGGGCTATTGGGCTTTCTTT
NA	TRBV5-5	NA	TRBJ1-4	CASGGANEKLFF	TGTGCCAGCGGCGGAGCGAATGAAAAACTGTTTTTT
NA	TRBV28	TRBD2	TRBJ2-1	CASSSLGLAEEGPYNEQFF	TGTGCCAGCAGTTCCCTGGGACTAGCGGAGGAGGGCCCCTACAATGAGCAGTTCTTC
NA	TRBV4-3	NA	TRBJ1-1	CASSQEIVGQLNTEAFF	TGCGCCAGCAGCCAAGAGATAGTTGGACAGTTGAACACTGAAGCTTTCTTT
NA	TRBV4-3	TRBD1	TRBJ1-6	CASSLADRENSPLHF	TGCGCCAGCAGCCTAGCTGACAGGGAGAATTCACCCCTCCACTTT
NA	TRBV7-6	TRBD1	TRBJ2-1	CASSGGDRGRNEQFF	TGTGCCAGCAGCGGGGGGGACAGGGGTAGAAATGAGCAGTTCTTC
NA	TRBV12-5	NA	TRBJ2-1	CASGSGGGHNEQFF	TGTGCTAGTGGGTCTGGGGGGGGACATAATGAGCAGTTCTTC
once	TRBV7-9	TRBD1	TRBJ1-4	CASSTGTVANEKLFF	TGTGCCAGCAGCACCGGGACAGTCGCTAATGAAAAACTGTTTTTT
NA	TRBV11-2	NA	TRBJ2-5	CASSLDRGSQETQYF	TGTGCCAGCAGCTTAGATCGGGGTTCCCAAGAGACCCAGTACTTC
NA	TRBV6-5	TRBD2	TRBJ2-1	CASSSSSGVEQFF	TGTGCCAGCAGTTCCTCTAGCGGGGTTGAGCAGTTCTTC
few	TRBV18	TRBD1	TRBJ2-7	CASSPPRGQGVIGLYEQYF	TGTGCCAGCTCACCACCGAGGGGACAGGGGGTCATTGGTCTCTACGAGCAGTACTTC
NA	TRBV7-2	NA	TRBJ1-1	CASSSRRNTEAFF	TGTGCCAGCAGCTCGCGGAGGAACACTGAAGCTTTCTTT
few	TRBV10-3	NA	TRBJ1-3	CASRKELSGNTIYF	TGTGCCTCCCGTAAGGAGCTCTCTGGAAACACCATATATTTT
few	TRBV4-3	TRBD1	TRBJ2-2	CASSRTQGARTGELFF	TGCGCCAGCAGCCGAACCCAGGGGGCTCGCACCGGGGAGCTGTTTTTT
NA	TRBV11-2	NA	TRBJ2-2	CASSLGARPNTGELFF	TGTGCCAGCAGCTTAGGGGCCCGGCCGAACACCGGGGAGCTGTTTTTT
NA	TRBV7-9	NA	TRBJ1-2	CASSLQGSTNYGYTF	TGTGCCAGCAGCTTACAGGGGTCGACTAACTATGGCTACACCTTC
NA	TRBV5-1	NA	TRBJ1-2	CASSGDTYGYTF	TGCGCCAGCAGTGGGGACACCTATGGCTACACCTTC
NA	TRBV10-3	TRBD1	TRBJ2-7	CATAGTASYEQYF	TGTGCCACCGCCGGGACAGCCTCCTACGAGCAGTACTTC
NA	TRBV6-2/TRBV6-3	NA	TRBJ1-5	CASSYDVGVAQHF	TGTGCCAGCAGTTACGATGTAGGGGTGGCCCAGCATTTT
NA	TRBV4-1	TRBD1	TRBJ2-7	CASSQDGTGAYEQYF	TGCGCCAGCAGCCAAGATGGGACAGGGGCGTACGAGCAGTACTTC
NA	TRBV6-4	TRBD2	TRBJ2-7	CASSVWSGTTSYEQYF	TGTGCCAGCAGTGTCTGGTCCGGGACTACTTCCTACGAGCAGTACTTC
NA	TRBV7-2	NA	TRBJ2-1	CASSFLFRGSSYNEQFF	TGTGCCAGCAGCTTCCTGTTTCGGGGTAGCTCCTACAATGAGCAGTTCTTC
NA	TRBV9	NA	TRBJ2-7	CASSVEGATGGEQYF	TGTGCCAGCAGCGTAGAGGGGGCGACCGGAGGGGAGCAGTACTTC
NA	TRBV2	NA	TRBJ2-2	CASSRQGGDTGELFF	TGTGCCAGCAGCCGGCAGGGAGGAGACACCGGGGAGCTGTTTTTT
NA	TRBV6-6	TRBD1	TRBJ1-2	CASSYTGTGYGYTF	TGTGCCAGCAGTTATACCGGGACAGGGTACGGCTACACCTTC
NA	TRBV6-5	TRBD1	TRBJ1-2	CASSLQGSGEAGYTF	TGTGCCAGCAGTTTACAGGGGTCGGGGGAAGCTGGCTACACCTTC
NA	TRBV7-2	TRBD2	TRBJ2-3	CASSSLAGVADTQYF	TGTGCCAGCAGCTCACTAGCGGGGGTGGCAGATACGCAGTATTTT
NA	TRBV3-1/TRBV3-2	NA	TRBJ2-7	CASSQRGAGEQYF	TGTGCCAGCAGCCAACGGGGGGCCGGCGAGCAGTACTTC
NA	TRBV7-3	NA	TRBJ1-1	CASSSTGSRAFF	TGTGCCAGCAGCTCGACAGGCAGTAGAGCTTTCTTT
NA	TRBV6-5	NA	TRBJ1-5	CASSYSISTDQPQHF	TGTGCCAGCAGTTACTCGATATCCACGGATCAGCCCCAGCATTTT
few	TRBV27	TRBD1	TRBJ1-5	CASSLSGTGNQPQHF	TGTGCCAGCAGTTTATCCGGGACAGGCAATCAGCCCCAGCATTTT
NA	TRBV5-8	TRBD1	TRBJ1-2	CASSSTGGFDGYTF	TGTGCCAGCAGCTCGACAGGGGGCTTCGATGGCTACACCTTC
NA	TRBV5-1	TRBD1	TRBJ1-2	CASSLTTGLRSYGYTF	TGCGCCAGCAGCTTGACGACAGGGTTAAGGAGCTATGGCTACACCTTC
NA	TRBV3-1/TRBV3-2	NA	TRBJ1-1	CASSQDLSPSAFF	TGTGCCAGCAGCCAAGATCTGTCCCCCTCAGCTTTCTTT
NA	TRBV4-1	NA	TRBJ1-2	CASSYGPGGNGYTF	TGCGCCAGCAGCTACGGACCAGGAGGAAATGGCTACACCTTC
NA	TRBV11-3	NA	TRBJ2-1	CASSLGSLAGEQFF	TGTGCCAGCAGCTTAGGCTCCCTAGCTGGTGAGCAGTTCTTC